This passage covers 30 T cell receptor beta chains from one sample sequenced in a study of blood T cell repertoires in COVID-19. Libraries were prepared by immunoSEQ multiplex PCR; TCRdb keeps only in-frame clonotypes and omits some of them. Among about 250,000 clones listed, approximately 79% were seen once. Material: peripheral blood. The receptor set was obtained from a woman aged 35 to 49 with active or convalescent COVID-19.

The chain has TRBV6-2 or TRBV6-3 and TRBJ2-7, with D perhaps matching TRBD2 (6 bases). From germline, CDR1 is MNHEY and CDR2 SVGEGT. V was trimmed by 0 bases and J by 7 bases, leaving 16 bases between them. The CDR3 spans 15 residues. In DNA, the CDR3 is TGTGCCAGCAGTTACTCTGGCGGTCGCCGGGGGGAGCAGTACTTC. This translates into CASSYSGGRRGEQYF.

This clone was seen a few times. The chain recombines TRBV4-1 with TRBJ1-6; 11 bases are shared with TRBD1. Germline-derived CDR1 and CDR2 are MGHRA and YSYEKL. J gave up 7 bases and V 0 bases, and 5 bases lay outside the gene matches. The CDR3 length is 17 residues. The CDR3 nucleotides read TGCGCCAGCAGCCAAGACCCTTGGACAGGGGGCAATTCACCCCTCCACTTT. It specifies CASSQDPWTGGNSPLHF.

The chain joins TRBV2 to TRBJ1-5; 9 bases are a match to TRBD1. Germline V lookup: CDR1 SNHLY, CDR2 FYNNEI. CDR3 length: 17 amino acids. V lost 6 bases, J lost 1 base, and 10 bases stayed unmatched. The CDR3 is CASREYYRGPSNQPQHF. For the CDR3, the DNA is TGTGCCAGCAGGGAGTACTACAGGGGGCCCAGCAATCAGCCCCAGCATTTT.

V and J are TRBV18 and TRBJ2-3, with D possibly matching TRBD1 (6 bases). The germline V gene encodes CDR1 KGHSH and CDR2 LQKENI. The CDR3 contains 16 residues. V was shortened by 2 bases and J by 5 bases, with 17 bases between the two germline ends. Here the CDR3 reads CASSPSTPQGGDTQYF. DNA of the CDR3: TGTGCCAGCTCACCATCCACTCCCCAAGGGGGAGATACGCAGTATTTT.

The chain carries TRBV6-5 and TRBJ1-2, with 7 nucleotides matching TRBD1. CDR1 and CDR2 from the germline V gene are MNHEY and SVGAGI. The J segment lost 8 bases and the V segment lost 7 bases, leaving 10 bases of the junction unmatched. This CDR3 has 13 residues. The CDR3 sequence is CASMRRDSGGYTF. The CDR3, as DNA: TGTGCCAGCATGCGAAGGGACAGTGGCGGCTACACCTTC.

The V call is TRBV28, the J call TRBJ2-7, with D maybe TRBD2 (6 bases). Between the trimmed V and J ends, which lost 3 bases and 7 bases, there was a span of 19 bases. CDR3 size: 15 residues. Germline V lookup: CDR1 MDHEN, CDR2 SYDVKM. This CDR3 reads CASSFPHHGGEEQYF. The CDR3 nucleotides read TGTGCCAGCAGTTTTCCCCACCACGGGGGTGAAGAGCAGTACTTC.

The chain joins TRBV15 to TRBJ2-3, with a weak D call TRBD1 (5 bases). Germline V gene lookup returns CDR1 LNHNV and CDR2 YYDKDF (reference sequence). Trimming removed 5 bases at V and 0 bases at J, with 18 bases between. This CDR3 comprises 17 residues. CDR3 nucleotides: TGTGCCACCAGCCGCCAAGGACAACCTTTAAGCACAGATACGCAGTATTTT. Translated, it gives CATSRQGQPLSTDTQYF.

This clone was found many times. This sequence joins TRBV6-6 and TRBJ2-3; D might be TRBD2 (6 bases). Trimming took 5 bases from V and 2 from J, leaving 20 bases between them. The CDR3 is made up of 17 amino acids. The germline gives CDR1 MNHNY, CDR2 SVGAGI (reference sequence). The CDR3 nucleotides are TGTGCCAGCAGTCCACTGAGTCGGGGGTCCCTCACAGATACGCAGTATTTT. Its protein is CASSPLSRGSLTDTQYF.

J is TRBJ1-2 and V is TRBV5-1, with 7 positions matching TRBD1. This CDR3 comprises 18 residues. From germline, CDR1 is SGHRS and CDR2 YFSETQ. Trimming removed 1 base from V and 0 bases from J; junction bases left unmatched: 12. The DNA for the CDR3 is TGCGCCAGCAGCTTGTACGGACCGTACAGGGGTACTAACTATGGCTACACCTTC. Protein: CASSLYGPYRGTNYGYTF.

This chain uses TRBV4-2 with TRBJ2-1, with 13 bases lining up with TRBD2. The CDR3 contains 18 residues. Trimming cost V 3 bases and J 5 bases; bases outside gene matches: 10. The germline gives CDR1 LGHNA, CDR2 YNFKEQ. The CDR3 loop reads CASSHELAGGRYDNEQFF. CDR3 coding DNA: TGTGCCAGCAGCCATGAACTAGCGGGAGGGCGTTACGACAATGAGCAGTTCTTC.

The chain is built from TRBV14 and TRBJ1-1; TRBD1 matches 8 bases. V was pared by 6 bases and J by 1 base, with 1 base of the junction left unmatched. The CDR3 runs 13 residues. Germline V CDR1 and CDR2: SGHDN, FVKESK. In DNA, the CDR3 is TGTGCCAGCAGGGACAGGGCGAACACTGAAGCTTTCTTT. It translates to CASRDRANTEAFF.

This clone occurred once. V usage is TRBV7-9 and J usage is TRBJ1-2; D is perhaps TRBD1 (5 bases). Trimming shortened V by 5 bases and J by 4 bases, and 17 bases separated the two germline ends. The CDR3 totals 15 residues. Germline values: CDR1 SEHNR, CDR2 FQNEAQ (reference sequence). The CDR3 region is CASSKGSLGAYGYTF. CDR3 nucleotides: TGTGCCAGCAGCAAAGGGAGTCTAGGGGCCTATGGCTACACCTTC.

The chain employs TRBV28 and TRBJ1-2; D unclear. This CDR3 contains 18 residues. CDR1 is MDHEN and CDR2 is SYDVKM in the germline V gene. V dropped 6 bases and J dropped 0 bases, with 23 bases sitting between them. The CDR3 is CASRGMSGPYPPNYGYTF. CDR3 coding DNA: TGTGCCAGCAGGGGAATGAGCGGCCCCTATCCGCCTAACTATGGCTACACCTTC.

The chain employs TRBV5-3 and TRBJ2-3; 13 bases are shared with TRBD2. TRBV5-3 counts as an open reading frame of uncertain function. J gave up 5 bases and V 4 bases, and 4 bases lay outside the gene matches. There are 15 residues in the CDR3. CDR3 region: CARSPTSGGVDTQYF. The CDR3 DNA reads TGTGCCAGAAGCCCAACTAGCGGGGGGGTAGATACGCAGTATTTT.

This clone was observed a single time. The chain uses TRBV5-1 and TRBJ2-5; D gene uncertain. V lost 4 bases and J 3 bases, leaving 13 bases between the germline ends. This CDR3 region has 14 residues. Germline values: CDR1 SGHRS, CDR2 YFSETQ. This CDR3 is CASSLTPIEETQYF. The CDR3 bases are TGCGCCAGCAGCCTTACTCCCATCGAAGAGACCCAGTACTTC. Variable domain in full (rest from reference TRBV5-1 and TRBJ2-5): KAGVTQTPRYLIKTRGQQVTLSCSPISGHRSVSWYQQTPGQGLQFLFEYFSETQRNKGNFPGRFSGRQFSNSRSEMNVSTLELGDSALYLCASSLTPIEETQYFGPGTRLLVL.

The CDR3 sequence is CASSWTGGGYNSPLHF. In DNA form, the CDR3 reads TGCGCCAGCAGCTGGACAGGGGGCGGCTATAATTCACCCCTCCACTTT. The rearrangement joins TRBV5-1 to TRBJ1-6, with 11 bases aligning to TRBD1. The length of the CDR3 is 16 residues. The V gene's germline CDR1 is SGHRS and CDR2 YFSETQ. Unmatched junction bases numbered 2, after V lost 3 bases and J lost 3 bases.

The CDR3 DNA is TGTGCCAGCAGTTCGAGGGGACTAGCGGGGAGATCCCCCGAGCAGTACTTC. The encoded protein is CASSSRGLAGRSPEQYF. The genes are TRBV5-4 and TRBJ2-7; 13 nucleotides match TRBD2. Germline assignment: CDR1 SGHNT and CDR2 YYREEE (reference sequence). The CDR3 loop spans 17 amino acids. Trimming cost V 5 bases and J 6 bases; bases outside gene matches: 14. Based on the CDR3 plus reference TRBV5-4 and TRBJ2-7, the full variable domain is ETGVTQSPTHLIKTRGQQVTLRCSSQSGHNTVSWYQQALGQGPQFIFQYYREEENGRGNFPPRFSGLQFPNYSSELNVNALELDDSALYLCASSSRGLAGRSPEQYFGPGTRLTVT.

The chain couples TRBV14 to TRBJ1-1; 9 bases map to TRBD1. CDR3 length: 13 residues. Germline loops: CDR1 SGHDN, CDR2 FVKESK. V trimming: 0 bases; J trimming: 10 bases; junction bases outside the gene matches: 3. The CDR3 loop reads CASSQERDRAAFF. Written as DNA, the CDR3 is TGTGCCAGCAGCCAAGAAAGGGACAGGGCAGCTTTCTTT. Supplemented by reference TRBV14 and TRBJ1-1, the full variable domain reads EAGVTQFPSHSVIEKGQTVTLRCDPISGHDNLYWYRRVMGKEIKFLLHFVKESKQDESGMPNNRFLAERTGGTYSTLKVQPAELEDSGVYFCASSQERDRAAFFGQGTRLTVV.

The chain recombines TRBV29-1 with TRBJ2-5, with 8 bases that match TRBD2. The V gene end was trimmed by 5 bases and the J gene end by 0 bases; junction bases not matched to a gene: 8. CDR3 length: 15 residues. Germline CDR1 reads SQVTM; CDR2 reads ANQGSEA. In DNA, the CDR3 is TGCAGCGTTAGGTCGGCGGGGGGATACCAAGAGACCCAGTACTTC. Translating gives CSVRSAGGYQETQYF.

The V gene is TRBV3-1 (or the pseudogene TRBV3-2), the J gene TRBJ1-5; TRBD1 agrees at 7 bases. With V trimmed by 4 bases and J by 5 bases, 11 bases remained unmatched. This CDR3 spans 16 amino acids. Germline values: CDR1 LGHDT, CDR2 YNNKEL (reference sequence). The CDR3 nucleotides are TGTGCCAGCAGCCCCGCGGGAAGGGGGCCCCATCAGCCCCAGCATTTT. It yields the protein CASSPAGRGPHQPQHF.

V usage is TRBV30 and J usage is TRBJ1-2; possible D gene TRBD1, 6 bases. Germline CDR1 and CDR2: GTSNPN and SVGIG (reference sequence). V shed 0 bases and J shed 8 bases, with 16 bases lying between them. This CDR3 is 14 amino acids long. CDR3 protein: CAWSVLTGTRGYTF. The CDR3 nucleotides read TGTGCCTGGAGTGTACTAACAGGGACTAGGGGCTACACCTTC.

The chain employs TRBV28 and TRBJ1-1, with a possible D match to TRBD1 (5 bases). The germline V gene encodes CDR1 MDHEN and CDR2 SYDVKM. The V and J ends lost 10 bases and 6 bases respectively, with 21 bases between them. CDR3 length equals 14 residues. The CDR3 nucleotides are TGTGCCATCGGTGGGCCGTTAGGGGTCGCTGAAGCTTTCTTT. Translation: CAIGGPLGVAEAFF.

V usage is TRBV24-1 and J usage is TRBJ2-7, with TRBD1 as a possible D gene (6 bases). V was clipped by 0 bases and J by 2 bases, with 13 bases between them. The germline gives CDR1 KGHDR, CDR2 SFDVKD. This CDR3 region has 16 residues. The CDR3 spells CATSDLTGINPYEQYV. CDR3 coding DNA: TGTGCCACCAGTGATTTGACAGGGATCAATCCCTACGAGCAGTACGTC.

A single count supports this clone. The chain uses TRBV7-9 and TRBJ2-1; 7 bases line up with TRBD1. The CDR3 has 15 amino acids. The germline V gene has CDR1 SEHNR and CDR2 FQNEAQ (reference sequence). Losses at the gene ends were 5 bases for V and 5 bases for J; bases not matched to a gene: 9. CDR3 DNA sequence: TGTGCCAGCAGCCCTGACAGGGCGCCGAACAATGAGCAGTTCTTC. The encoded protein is CASSPDRAPNNEQFF.

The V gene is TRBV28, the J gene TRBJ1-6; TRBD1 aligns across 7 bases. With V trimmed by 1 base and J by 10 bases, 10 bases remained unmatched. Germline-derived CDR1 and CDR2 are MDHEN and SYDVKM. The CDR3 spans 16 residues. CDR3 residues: CASSLSLTGSRSPLHF. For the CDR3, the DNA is TGTGCCAGCAGTTTATCCCTGACAGGGTCGAGGTCACCCCTCCACTTT. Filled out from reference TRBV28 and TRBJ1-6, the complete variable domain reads DVKVTQSSRYLVKRTGEKVFLECVQDMDHENMFWYRQDPGLGLRLIYFSYDVKMKEKGDIPEGYSVSREKKERFSLILESASTNQTSMYLCASSLSLTGSRSPLHFGNGTRLTVT.

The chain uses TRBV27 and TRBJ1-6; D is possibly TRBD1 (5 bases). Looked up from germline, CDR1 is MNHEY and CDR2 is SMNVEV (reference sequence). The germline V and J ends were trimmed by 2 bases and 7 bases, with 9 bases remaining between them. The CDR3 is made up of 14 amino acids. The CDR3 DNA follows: TGTGCCAGCAGTTTAGTGGGGGGGAATTCACCCCTCCACTTT. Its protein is CASSLVGGNSPLHF.

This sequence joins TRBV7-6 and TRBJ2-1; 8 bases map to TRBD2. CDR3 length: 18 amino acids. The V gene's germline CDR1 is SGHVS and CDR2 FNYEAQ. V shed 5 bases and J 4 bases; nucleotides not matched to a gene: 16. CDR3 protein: CASSPLRAGGDFYNEQFF. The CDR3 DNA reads TGTGCCAGCAGCCCCTTAAGGGCGGGGGGCGACTTTTACAATGAGCAGTTCTTC.

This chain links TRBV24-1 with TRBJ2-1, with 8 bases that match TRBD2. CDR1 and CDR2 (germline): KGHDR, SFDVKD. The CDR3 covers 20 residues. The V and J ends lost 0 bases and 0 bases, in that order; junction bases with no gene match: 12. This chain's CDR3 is CATSDLPLVAGIPSYNEQFF. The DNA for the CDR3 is TGTGCCACCAGTGATTTGCCTCTAGTAGCGGGGATTCCCTCCTACAATGAGCAGTTCTTC.

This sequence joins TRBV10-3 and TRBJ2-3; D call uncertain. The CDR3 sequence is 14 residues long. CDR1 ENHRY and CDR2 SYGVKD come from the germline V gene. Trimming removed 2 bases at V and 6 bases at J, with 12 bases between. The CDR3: CAISEVGTADTQYF. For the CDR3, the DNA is TGTGCCATCAGTGAGGTGGGCACCGCCGATACGCAGTATTTT.

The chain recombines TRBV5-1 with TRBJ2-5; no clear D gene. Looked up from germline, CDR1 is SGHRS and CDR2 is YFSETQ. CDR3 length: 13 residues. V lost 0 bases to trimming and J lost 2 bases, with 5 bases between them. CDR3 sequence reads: CASSLGLQETQYF. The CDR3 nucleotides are TGCGCCAGCAGCTTGGGACTGCAAGAGACCCAGTACTTC.